Listed below are T cell receptor beta chains from one sample, sequenced in a study of Graves' ophthalmopathy and Graves' hyperthyroidism. MiXCR was run by TCRdb on the multiplex PCR reads, yielding one entry per CDR3 protein. Of approximately 700,000 distinct CDR3 sequences in the sample, about 41% are singletons; the top ten hold over 2.5%. The source material was peripheral blood. These receptor sequences come from an adult man with Graves' ophthalmopathy. Both conserved end residues are part of each CDR3. The order of the fields is clone size, J gene, V gene, D gene, CDR3 DNA, CDR3 protein. The D gene is left open where the match is weak. The listing skips clone size in some rows; elsewhere it reads once, few, many or a size class.

many | TRBJ1-6 | TRBV14 | - | TGTGCCAGCAGCCTTACCCAGAGTTTGAGTTCACCCCTCCACTTT | CASSLTQSLSSPLHF
once | TRBJ2-7 | TRBV2 | - | TGTGCCAGCAGTTTATCGCGGCTGGATTCCTACGAGCAGTACTTC | CASSLSRLDSYEQYF
- | TRBJ2-7 | TRBV7-2 | TRBD2 | TGTGCCAGCAGTCTTACTAGCGGGGGTTCTTCCTCCTACGAGCAGTACTTC | CASSLTSGGSSSYEQYF
many | TRBJ1-2 | TRBV29-1 | - | TGCAGCGTTGAGTGGGTGAGCTATGGCTACACCTTC | CSVEWVSYGYTF
- | TRBJ1-1 | TRBV29-1 | - | TGCAGCACCCCGGACGGGGCTGAAGCTTTCTTT | CSTPDGAEAFF
- | TRBJ1-1 | TRBV20-1 | TRBD1 | TGCAGTGCTAGTGAGGGACAGTGGAACACTGAAGCTTTCTTT | CSASEGQWNTEAFF
- | TRBJ1-2 | TRBV10-3 | TRBD1 | TGTGCCATCAGCAGAGACGGGACAGGGGGCGGTGGCTACACCTTC | CAISRDGTGGGGYTF
many | TRBJ2-7 | TRBV7-9 | TRBD2 | TGTGCCAGCAGCTTAAGTAGCGGGGGGCCTTACGAGCAGTACTTC | CASSLSSGGPYEQYF
- | TRBJ1-2 | TRBV18 | - | TGTGCCAGCTCACCGTCTGACAAGTATGGCTACACCTTC | CASSPSDKYGYTF
- | TRBJ2-5 | TRBV19 | TRBD1 | TGTGCCAGTACCCCAGGACAGGGGGAGGGGACCCAGTACTTC | CASTPGQGEGTQYF
few | TRBJ2-3 | TRBV29-1 | - | TGCAGCGTTGAGGGCGGGGGCACAGATACGCAGTATTTT | CSVEGGGTDTQYF
once | TRBJ1-2 | TRBV10-3 | - | TGTGCCATCAGTGAATACACTTTAACTAACTATGGCTACACCTTC | CAISEYTLTNYGYTF
- | TRBJ2-5 | TRBV9 | - | TGTGCCAGCAGCGTAGGTGCAGGGGTGGCGAAGACCCAGTACTTC | CASSVGAGVAKTQYF
- | TRBJ2-5 | TRBV7-2 | - | TGTGCCAGCAGCTTAGATACTACAGGCCCTTACCAAGAGACCCAGTACTTC | CASSLDTTGPYQETQYF
- | TRBJ2-1 | TRBV25-1 | - | TGTGCCAGTGGCCAGGCGGGGACGACCTACAATGGGCAGTTCTTC | CASGQAGTTYNGQFF
- | TRBJ2-7 | TRBV5-1 | TRBD1 | TGCGCCAGCAGCTGGGACAGGGTGGACGAGCAGTACTTC | CASSWDRVDEQYF
- | TRBJ1-2 | TRBV24-1 | TRBD1 | TGTGCCACGACAGGGGGCAACTATGGCTACACCTTC | CATTGGNYGYTF
- | TRBJ1-1 | TRBV5-8 | TRBD1 | TGTGCCAGCAGCTTGGCCAGGGACAGGGGGCTGATCACTGAAGCTTTCTTT | CASSLARDRGLITEAFF
- | TRBJ1-1 | TRBV6-6 | - | TGTGCCAGCAGTTACCCGCCGGGGATTAATCTTAACACTGAAGCTTTCTTT | CASSYPPGINLNTEAFF
- | TRBJ1-6 | TRBV24-1 | - | TGTGCCACCAGTGAGGGGTGGAATTCACCCCTCCACTTT | CATSEGWNSPLHF
many | TRBJ1-5 | TRBV10-3 | - | TGTGCCATCAGTGAGTCTGTTCGCGGCAGCAATCAGCCCCAGCATTTT | CAISESVRGSNQPQHF
many | TRBJ2-7 | TRBV7-8 | - | TGTGCCAGCAGCTTACGCGCCGGACAGAGCAGCTCCTACGAGCAGTACTTC | CASSLRAGQSSSYEQYF
few | TRBJ2-2 | TRBV19 | - | TGTGCCTGTGGGGAGAACACCGGGGAGCTGTTTTTT | CACGENTGELFF
few | TRBJ1-4 | TRBV25-1 | TRBD1 | TGTGCCAGCAGTACCCCCGGGACAGGGACTGGTGAAAAACTGTTTTTT | CASSTPGTGTGEKLFF
- | TRBJ1-6 | TRBV20-1 | TRBD1 | TGCAGTGCTAGGGGGACAGGGGGCCTTTCACCCCTCCACTTT | CSARGTGGLSPLHF
- | TRBJ2-7 | TRBV5-1 | - | TGCGCCAGCAGCTCGGGAGTTGGATACGAGCGGTACTTC | CASSSGVGYERYF
- | TRBJ2-1 | TRBV9 | TRBD1 | TGTGCCAGCAGCGGGACCGGGACAGGCAATGAGCAGTTCTTC | CASSGTGTGNEQFF
many | TRBJ2-5 | TRBV2 | TRBD2 | TGTGCCAGCAGTTTCACTCGGGGGGGCTCAGAGACCCAGTACTTC | CASSFTRGGSETQYF
few | TRBJ2-7 | TRBV4-1 | - | TGCGCCAGCAGCCAAGTCCCTTACTACGAGCAGTACTTC | CASSQVPYYEQYF
- | TRBJ2-2 | TRBV7-9 | - | TGTGCCAGCAGCCAAGGAGTGGGGGGGGCGGTCACCGGGGAGCTGTTTTTT | CASSQGVGGAVTGELFF
- | TRBJ1-1 | TRBV6-5 | - | TGTGCCAGCAGTTACCATGCCCAGGTTAAGTTTATGGCCACTGAAGCTTTCTTT | CASSYHAQVKFMATEAFF
- | TRBJ1-2 | TRBV2 | - | TGTGCCAGCAGAGACCAGGGGCATGGCTACACCTTC | CASRDQGHGYTF
many | TRBJ2-2 | TRBV19 | - | TGTGCCAGTAGCTCGGGCCGGGGCGCCGGGGAGCTGTTTTTT | CASSSGRGAGELFF